In this sample, the clone carrying this T cell receptor beta chain turned up many times. The target antigen is unknown. MiXCR, applied by TCRdb to the 5' RACE reads, yields one record per CDR3 protein. The sample lists fewer than 650,000 distinct CDR3 sequences; under 8.5% were seen once. These data originate in a study of identical twins. Study-wide points: The study drew conclusions from cross-sectional statistical analysis, not from following the same donors. A partial confounding effect on zero-insertion analyses could come from invariant MAIT and iNKT cells. Cord blood beta clonotypes present at high abundance carried fewer insertions; no such pattern appeared in memory repertoires.

Each donor was a healthy Caucasian. This sample also appeared in a second study, on yellow fever vaccine responses in identical twins.

Specimen: PBMCs. The clonotype was recovered from a woman under 30 in good health.

CDR3 sequence: CSAGRAYNEQFF. In DNA form, the CDR3 reads TGCAGCGCCGGGAGGGCCTACAATGAGCAGTTCTTC. The V call is TRBV29-1, the J call TRBJ2-1, with 8 bases lining up with TRBD2. The ends lost 7 bases at V and 2 bases at J; junction bases unmatched: 1. CDR3 size: 12 residues. Per germline, CDR1 SQVTM and CDR2 ANQGSEA.